This TCR beta chain was observed in a study of identical twins (TCRdb year 2016). Describing the broader study: TCR alpha and beta repertoires from monozygotic twins, unrelated adults of various ages and cord blood were deep-sequenced to test whether fetal clonotypes persist. Replicate twin experiments were performed at different times using different library preparation protocols to rule out contamination.

Results and caveats for the whole study, not just this receptor: Invariant T cells such as MAIT and iNKT could partly confound zero-insertion analyses, though diverse VJ usage argued against this for most clonotypes. Conclusions relied on cross-sectional statistical analysis, since the same donors could not be followed over many years. The excess sharing between twins in beta out-of-frame sequences was weaker because fewer shared sequences reduced the signal-to-noise ratio. Compared with coincidental sharing between unrelated individuals, out-of-frame TCR alpha sequences shared between twins had an excess of sequences with low generation probability. Fewer insertions were carried by abundant cord blood beta clonotypes; a weaker similar trend was observed in young adult naive repertoires, while no such trend was observed in memory repertoires. Out-of-frame TCR alpha sharing in monozygotic twins was systematically underestimated by recombination models, whereas sharing between unrelated individuals was in agreement with the recombination models.

Worth noting for this clonotype: Its antigen specificity is not known. No base-level quality is on record; no much larger clone is a single base apart.

CDR1 and CDR2, looked up from the germline V gene, are SGHVS and FNYEAQ. There are 16 amino acids in the CDR3, from cysteine to phenylalanine inclusive. Left in the record is the CDR3 DNA by itself, 48 bases read in frame from the first base. The germline V and J ends show losses of 5 bases and 4 bases respectively, and no gene match explains 4 bases of the junction. Every donor was a healthy Caucasian. The twin cohort comprised three pairs of female monozygotic twins, all aged about 18 to 30 years. Peripheral blood mononuclear cells were the source from which RNA for the TCR libraries was isolated. Receptor amplification or capture employed 5' RACE. Instrument on record: Illumina HiSeq 2000. A universal primer binding site was added through template switching, and the final cDNA carried a unique molecular identifier so that TCR cDNA molecules could be counted accurately. Specific primers in the conserved constant-segment region were used to synthesize first-strand cDNA for the TCR alpha and beta chains. Each cDNA library was double barcoded, with a SMART-Mk sample barcode plus Illumina barcodes, to control for contamination. Two successive PCR steps introduced TruSeq adapter sequences along with Illumina sample barcodes. The Illumina HiSeq platform was used with custom primers to sequence TCR alpha and beta cDNA libraries. The published analysis was carried out like this. Raw reads were processed with MiGEC to extract unique molecular identifiers, and MiXCR was used to determine CDR3 positions. Recombination models were inferred per individual with the repgenHMM and IGoR tools using an EM algorithm. Shared clonotype analysis was performed with the tcR package in R, normalizing sharing by the product of cloneset sizes. To study raw recombination free of thymic and clonal selection effects, out-of-frame nonproductive sequences were analyzed. Using fastp trimming at Q25 and MiXCR clonotype assembly, TCRdb reanalyzed the public sequencing data and kept in-frame beta chains. Rows with one shared CDR3 protein collapse into an entry with the most common genes and DNA. The V and J calls were not made by the authors but by TCRdb's processing. The sample table records under 900,000 distinct CDR3 sequences; 18% of these occur just once. In total, the top ten clones hold about 12% of the sample.

The data also belong to a second study, concerning T cells expressing NK-cell markers. The second study, in turn, reports: In sorted CD3+CD56+NKG2C+, CD3+CD56+NKG2C- and CD3+CD56-NKG2C+ T-cell subsets from several donors, TCR beta-chain repertoires were profiled. Among the eight sequenced donors, only one was HCMV-seronegative, while the other seven were HCMV-seropositive. In several experiments an anti-gammadeltaTCR antibody was added to restrict sorting to alphabetaTCR-expressing T cells. In six donors, the dominant CD3+CD56+NKG2C+ clonotypes ranked among the top 10 CD8+ clonotypes, making up about 1.0-7.5% of CD8+ T cells. Those dominant clonotypes were again the most abundant among CD3+CD56-NKG2C+ cells in a few donors, at about 25-60.1%. Whether the expanded NKG2C-expressing T cell clones were specific for HCMV antigens remained unclear. The eight sequenced donors were randomly selected healthy volunteers, three men and five women. HCMV-specific IgG was detected in serum with a commercial ELISA kit to determine HCMV serostatus. For roughly six donors, bulk peripheral blood T-cell repertoires were additionally sequenced from unsorted PBMC. Reads were demultiplexed and grouped by UMI with MIGEC, and clonotypes were assembled and quantified with MiTCR. To exclude erroneous sequences, only TCR cDNA sequences supported by at least two reads were retained. The tcR package was used for downstream repertoire analysis, and clonotypes were matched across fractions by CDR3 nucleotide sequence plus V segment. Antigen specificity was annotated against VDJdb with VDJmatch, allowing one amino acid substitution in CDR3.

Sequenced material: PBMCs. This receptor chain uses TRBV7-6 and TRBJ2-1; the central 14 bases match TRBD2. This clonotype was obtained from a woman aged 18-29 years in good health. The nucleotide sequence is given as TGTGCCAGCAGCCGACGGACTAGCGGGAGGTACAATGAGCAGTTCTTC. The encoded protein is CASSRRTSGRYNEQFF. The entire variable domain, with the stretches around the CDR3 drawn from the reference TRBV7-6 and TRBJ2-1 proteins, is GAGVSQSPRYKVTKRGQDVALRCDPISGHVSLYWYRQALGQGPEFLTYFNYEAQQDKSGLPNDRFSAERPEGSISTLTIQRTEQRDSAMYRCASSRRTSGRYNEQFFGPGTRLTVL.